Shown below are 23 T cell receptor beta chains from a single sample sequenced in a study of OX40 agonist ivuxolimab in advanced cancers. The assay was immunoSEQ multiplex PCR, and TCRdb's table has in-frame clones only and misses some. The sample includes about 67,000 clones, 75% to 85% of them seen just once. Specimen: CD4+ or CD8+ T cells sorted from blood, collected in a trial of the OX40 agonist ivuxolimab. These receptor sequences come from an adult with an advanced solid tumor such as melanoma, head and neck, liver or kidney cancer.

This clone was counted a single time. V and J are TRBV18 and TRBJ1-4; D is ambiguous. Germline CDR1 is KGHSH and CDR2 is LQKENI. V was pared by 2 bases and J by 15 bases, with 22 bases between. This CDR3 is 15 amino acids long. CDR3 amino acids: CASSPTMGQEKKVFF. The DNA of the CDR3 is TGTGCCAGCTCACCAACGATGGGCCAGGAGAAAAAGGTGTTTTTT.

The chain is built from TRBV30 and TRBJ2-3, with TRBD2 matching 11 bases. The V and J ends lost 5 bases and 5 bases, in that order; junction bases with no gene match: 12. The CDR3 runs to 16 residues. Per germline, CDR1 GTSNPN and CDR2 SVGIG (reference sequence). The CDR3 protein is CAWGPQNSGREDTQYF. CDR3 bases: TGTGCCTGGGGGCCCCAAAATAGCGGGAGGGAAGATACGCAGTATTTT.

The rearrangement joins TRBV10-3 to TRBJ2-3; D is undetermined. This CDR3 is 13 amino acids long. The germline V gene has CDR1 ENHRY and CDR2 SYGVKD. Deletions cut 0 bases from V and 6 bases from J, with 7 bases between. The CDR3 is CAISESEADTQYF. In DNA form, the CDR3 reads TGTGCCATCAGTGAGTCGGAAGCTGATACGCAGTATTTT.

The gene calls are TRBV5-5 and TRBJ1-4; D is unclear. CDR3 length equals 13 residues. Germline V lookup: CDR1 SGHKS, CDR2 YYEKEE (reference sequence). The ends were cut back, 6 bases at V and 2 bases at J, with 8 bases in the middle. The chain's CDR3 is CASKEATNEKLFF. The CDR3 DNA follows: TGTGCCAGCAAAGAGGCCACTAATGAAAAACTGTTTTTT.

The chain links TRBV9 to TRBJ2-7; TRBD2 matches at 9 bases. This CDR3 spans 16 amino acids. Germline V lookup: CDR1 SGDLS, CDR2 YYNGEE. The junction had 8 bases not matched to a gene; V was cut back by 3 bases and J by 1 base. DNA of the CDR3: TGTGCCAGCAGCGGGATCGGGACTAGCATTTCCTACGAGCAGTACTTC. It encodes CASSGIGTSISYEQYF.

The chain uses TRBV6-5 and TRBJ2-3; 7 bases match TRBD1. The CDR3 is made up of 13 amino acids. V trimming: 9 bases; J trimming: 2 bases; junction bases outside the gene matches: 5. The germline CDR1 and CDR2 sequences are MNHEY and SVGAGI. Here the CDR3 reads CASTTGNTDTQYF. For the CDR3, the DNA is TGTGCCAGTACGACAGGGAACACAGATACGCAGTATTTT.

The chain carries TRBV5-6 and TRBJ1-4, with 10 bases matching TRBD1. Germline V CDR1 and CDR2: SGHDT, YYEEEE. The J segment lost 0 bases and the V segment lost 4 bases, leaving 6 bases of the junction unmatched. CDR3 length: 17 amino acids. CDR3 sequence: CASSGGTGDPTNEKLFF. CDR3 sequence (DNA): TGTGCCAGCAGCGGCGGGACAGGGGACCCAACTAATGAAAAACTGTTTTTT.

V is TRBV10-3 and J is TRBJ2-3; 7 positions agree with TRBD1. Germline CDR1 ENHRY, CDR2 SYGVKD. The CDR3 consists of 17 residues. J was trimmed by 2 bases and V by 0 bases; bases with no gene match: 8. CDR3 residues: CAISESTWDSDTDTQYF. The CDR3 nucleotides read TGTGCCATCAGTGAGTCCACTTGGGACAGCGACACAGATACGCAGTATTTT.

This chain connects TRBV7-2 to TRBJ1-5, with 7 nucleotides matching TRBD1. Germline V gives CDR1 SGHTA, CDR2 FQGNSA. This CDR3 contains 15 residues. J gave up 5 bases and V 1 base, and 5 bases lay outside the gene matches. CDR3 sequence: CASSLGGDSYQPQHF. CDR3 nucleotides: TGTGCCAGCAGCTTAGGGGGGGACAGTTATCAGCCCCAGCATTTT. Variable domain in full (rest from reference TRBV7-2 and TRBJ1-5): GAGVSQSPSNKVTEKGKDVELRCDPISGHTALYWYRQSLGQGLEFLIYFQGNSAPDKSGLPSDRFSAERTGGSVSTLTIQRTQQEDSAVYLCASSLGGDSYQPQHFGDGTRLSIL.

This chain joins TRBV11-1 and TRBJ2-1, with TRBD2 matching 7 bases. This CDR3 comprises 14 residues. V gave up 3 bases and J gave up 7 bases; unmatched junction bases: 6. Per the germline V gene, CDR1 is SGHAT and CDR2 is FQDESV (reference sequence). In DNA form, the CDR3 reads TGTGCCAGCAGCTTGCTAGCGGAGCGAAATGAGCAGTTCTTC. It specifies CASSLLAERNEQFF.

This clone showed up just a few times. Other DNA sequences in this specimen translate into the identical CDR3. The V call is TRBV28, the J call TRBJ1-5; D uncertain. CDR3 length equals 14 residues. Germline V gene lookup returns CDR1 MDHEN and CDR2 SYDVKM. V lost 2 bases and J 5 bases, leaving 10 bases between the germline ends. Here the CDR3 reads CASSLSQTYQPQHF. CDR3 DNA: TGTGCCAGCAGTTTAAGTCAGACTTATCAGCCCCAGCATTTT. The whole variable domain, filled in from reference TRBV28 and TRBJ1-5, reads DVKVTQSSRYLVKRTGEKVFLECVQDMDHENMFWYRQDPGLGLRLIYFSYDVKMKEKGDIPEGYSVSREKKERFSLILESASTNQTSMYLCASSLSQTYQPQHFGDGTRLSIL.

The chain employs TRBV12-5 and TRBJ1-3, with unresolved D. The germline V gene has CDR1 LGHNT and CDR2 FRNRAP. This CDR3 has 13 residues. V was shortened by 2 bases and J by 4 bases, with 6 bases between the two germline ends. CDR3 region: CASGLLSGNTIYF. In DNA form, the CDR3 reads TGTGCTAGTGGTTTGTTGTCCGGAAACACCATATATTTT.

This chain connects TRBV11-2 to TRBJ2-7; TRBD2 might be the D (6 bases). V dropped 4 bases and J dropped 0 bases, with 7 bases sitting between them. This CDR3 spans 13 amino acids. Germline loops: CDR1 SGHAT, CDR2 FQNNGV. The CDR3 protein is CASSYGSSYEQYV. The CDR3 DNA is TGTGCCAGCAGCTACGGGAGCTCCTACGAGCAGTACGTC.

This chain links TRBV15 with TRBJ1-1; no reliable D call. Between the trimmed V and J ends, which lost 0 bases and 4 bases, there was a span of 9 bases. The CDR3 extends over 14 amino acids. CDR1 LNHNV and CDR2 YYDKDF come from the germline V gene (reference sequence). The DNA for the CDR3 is TGTGCCACCAGCAGAGATCTGGTTAGCACTGAAGCTTTCTTT. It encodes CATSRDLVSTEAFF.

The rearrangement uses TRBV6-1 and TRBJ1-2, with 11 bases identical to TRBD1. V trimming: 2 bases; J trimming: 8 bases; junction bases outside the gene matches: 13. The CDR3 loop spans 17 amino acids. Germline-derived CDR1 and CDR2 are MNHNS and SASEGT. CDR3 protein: CASSEFPGGQGAEGYTF. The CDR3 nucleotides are TGTGCCAGCAGTGAATTTCCCGGCGGACAGGGGGCTGAGGGCTACACCTTC.

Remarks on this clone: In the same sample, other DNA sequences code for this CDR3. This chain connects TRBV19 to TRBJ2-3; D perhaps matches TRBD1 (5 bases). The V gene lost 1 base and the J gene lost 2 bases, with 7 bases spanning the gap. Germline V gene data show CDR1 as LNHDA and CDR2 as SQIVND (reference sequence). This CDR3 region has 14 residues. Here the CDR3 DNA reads TGTGCCAGTAGTATAGGGGGCAACACAGATACGCAGTATTTT. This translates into CASSIGGNTDTQYF.

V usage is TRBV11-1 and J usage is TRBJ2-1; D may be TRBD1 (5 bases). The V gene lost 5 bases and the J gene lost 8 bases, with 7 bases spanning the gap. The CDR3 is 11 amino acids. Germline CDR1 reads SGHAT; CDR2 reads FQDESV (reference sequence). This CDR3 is CASSKGYEQFF. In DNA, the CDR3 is TGTGCCAGCAGCAAGGGGTATGAGCAGTTCTTC.

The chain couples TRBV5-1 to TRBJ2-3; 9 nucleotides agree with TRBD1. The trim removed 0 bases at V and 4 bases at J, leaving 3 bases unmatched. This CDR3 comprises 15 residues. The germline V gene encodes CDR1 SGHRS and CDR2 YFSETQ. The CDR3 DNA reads TGCGCCAGCAGCTTGGGGGACAGGGCCTCAGATACGCAGTATTTT. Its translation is CASSLGDRASDTQYF.

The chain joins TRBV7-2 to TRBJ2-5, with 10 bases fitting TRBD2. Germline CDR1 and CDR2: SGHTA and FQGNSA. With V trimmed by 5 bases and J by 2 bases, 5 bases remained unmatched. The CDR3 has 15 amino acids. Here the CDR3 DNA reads TGTGCCAGCAGCCCGTCAGCGGGGGGGCAAGAGACCCAGTACTTC. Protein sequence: CASSPSAGGQETQYF.

The CDR3 reads CASSLGGRALSEQFF. The CDR3 DNA is TGTGCCAGCAGCTTAGGCGGGAGGGCCCTGAGTGAGCAGTTCTTC. The rearrangement joins TRBV11-3 to TRBJ2-1, with TRBD2 matching over 9 bases. Trimming cost V 1 base and J 9 bases; bases outside gene matches: 7. This CDR3 is 15 amino acids long. CDR1 and CDR2 from the germline V gene are SGHNT and YENEEA.

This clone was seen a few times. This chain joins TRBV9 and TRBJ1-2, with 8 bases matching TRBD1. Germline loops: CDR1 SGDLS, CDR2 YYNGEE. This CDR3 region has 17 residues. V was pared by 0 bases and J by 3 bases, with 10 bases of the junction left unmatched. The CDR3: CASSVVPGGQGDYGYTF. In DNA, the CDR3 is TGTGCCAGCAGCGTAGTGCCGGGAGGACAGGGAGACTATGGCTACACCTTC.

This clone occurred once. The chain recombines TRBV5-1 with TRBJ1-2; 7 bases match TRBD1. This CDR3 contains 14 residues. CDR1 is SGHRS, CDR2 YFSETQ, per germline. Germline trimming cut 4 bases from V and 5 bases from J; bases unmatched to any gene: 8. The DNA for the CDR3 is TGCGCCAGCAGCCCCCAGGGGACAGAGTATGGCTACACCTTC. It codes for CASSPQGTEYGYTF.

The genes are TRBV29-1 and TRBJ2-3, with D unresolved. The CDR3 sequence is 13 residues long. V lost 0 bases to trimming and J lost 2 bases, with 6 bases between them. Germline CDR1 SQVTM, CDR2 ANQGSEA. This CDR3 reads CSVEERPTDTQYF. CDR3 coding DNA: TGCAGCGTTGAAGAACGCCCCACAGATACGCAGTATTTT.